This record covers a single TCR beta chain. The target antigen is unknown. This sample was taken from a study of Ad26.COV2.S vaccination and SARS-CoV-2 variants. General study findings and limits: Analyses that measured TCR breadth and depth may have underestimated total T cell responses. Similar non-spike TCR breadth was seen in vaccine and placebo recipients.

Looked up from germline, CDR1 is LGHNA and CDR2 is YSLEER. V gave up 0 bases and J gave up 9 bases, with 18 bases separating them. The CDR3 runs 16 residues. Some clones are missing from TCRdb's copy, which holds only in-frame ones; the method was immunoSEQ multiplex PCR. The data contain around 320,000 clones, roughly 91% of them seen just once; the ten biggest clones take up around 3.5%. The treatment: around 19 received Ad26.COV2.S at low or high dose, single or two shots; 5 received placebo; per-sample allocation not given. The study sampled participants on day 63 after the first vaccine or placebo injection. The sample came from a Boston adult aged 18-55 years. It was Wuhan-strain SARS-CoV-2 spike that the Ad26 vaccine vector expressed.

The TCR comes from a person aged 18 to 59 who received the Ad26.COV2.S COVID-19 vaccine or a placebo. This specimen consisted of peripheral blood, obtained in a trial of Ad26.COV2.S vaccine versus placebo. The V and J genes are TRBV4-3 and TRBJ1-5; a possible D gene is TRBD1 (6 bases). The CDR3 here is CASSQDRGPGAVPQHF. CDR3 nucleotide sequence: TGCGCCAGCAGCCAAGATCGAGGGCCAGGGGCCGTGCCCCAGCATTTT.